Listed here are 22 T cell receptor beta chains from one sample, sequenced in a study of OX40 agonist ivuxolimab in advanced cancers. Here immunoSEQ multiplex PCR was the method, and the copy in TCRdb shows in-frame clones only, minus some. The table shows approximately 78,000 clones, with 88% occurring only once. This specimen was CD4+ or CD8+ T cells sorted from blood, taken in a trial of the OX40 agonist ivuxolimab. The receptors come from an adult with an advanced solid tumor such as melanoma, head and neck, liver or kidney cancer.

This clone was observed a single time. V usage is TRBV11-3 and J usage is TRBJ1-3; D perhaps matches TRBD1 (5 bases). Germline-derived CDR1 and CDR2 are SGHNT and YENEEA. The V end lost 4 bases, the J end lost 2 bases, and 12 bases lay between the germline ends. This CDR3 spans 15 amino acids. CDR3 in DNA: TGTGCCAGCAGCTCCTTAGGGGAGGCTGGAAACACCATATATTTT. It specifies CASSSLGEAGNTIYF.

The rearrangement joins TRBV7-2 to TRBJ1-2; the D gene is possibly TRBD1 (6 bases). V lost 3 bases and J 8 bases, leaving 10 bases between the germline ends. From germline, CDR1 is SGHTA and CDR2 FQGNSA. The CDR3 contains 12 residues. CDR3 nucleotides: TGTGCCAGCAGCTTCAGGGGCAGAGGCTACACCTTC. The encoded protein is CASSFRGRGYTF.

V is TRBV10-3 and J is TRBJ1-2; tentatively, D is TRBD1 (5 bases). The V gene lost 10 bases and the J gene lost 3 bases, with 18 bases spanning the gap. The CDR3 has 14 residues. Germline CDR1 reads ENHRY; CDR2 reads SYGVKD. The CDR3 nucleotides are TGTGCCACCCCGGGGGGACCGCGATACTATGGCTACACCTTC. Translation: CATPGGPRYYGYTF.

The chain recombines TRBV10-3 with TRBJ2-7, with D unclear. The germline CDR1 and CDR2 sequences are ENHRY and SYGVKD. The CDR3 is made up of 12 amino acids. Trimming shortened V by 4 bases and J by 7 bases, and 11 bases separated the two germline ends. The CDR3 region is CAISATEREQYF. Here the CDR3 DNA reads TGTGCCATCAGTGCGACGGAGAGGGAGCAGTACTTC.

The count of this clone is one. The chain employs TRBV15 and TRBJ2-3, with D possibly being TRBD2 (6 bases). The germline CDR1 and CDR2 sequences are LNHNV and YYDKDF (reference sequence). The CDR3 has 14 residues. V shed 8 bases and J shed 0 bases, with 12 bases lying between them. The CDR3 DNA reads as TGTGCCACCCATCGGGGGTTTAGCACAGATACGCAGTATTTT. Translated, it gives CATHRGFSTDTQYF.

The chain couples TRBV19 to TRBJ2-1; D gene ambiguous. The germline V gene encodes CDR1 LNHDA and CDR2 SQIVND (reference sequence). V lost 2 bases, J lost 5 bases, and 10 bases lay in between. The CDR3 length is 14 residues. The CDR3 DNA follows: TGTGCCAGTAGTATAAATGCTCGAAACAATGAGCAGTTCTTC. Protein sequence: CASSINARNNEQFF.

The chain links TRBV5-1 to TRBJ2-6, with D uncertain. This CDR3 has 13 amino acids. Trimming shortened V by 2 bases and J by 4 bases, and 4 bases separated the two germline ends. The germline gives CDR1 SGHRS, CDR2 YFSETQ. The CDR3 spells CASSFEGANVLTF. DNA of the CDR3: TGCGCCAGCAGCTTCGAAGGGGCCAACGTCCTGACTTTC.

This sequence joins TRBV6-1 and TRBJ2-7; 7 bases match TRBD1. CDR1 is MNHNS and CDR2 is SASEGT in the germline V gene. The length of the CDR3 is 15 residues. V trimming: 2 bases; J trimming: 3 bases; junction bases outside the gene matches: 7. This CDR3 reads CASSEMTGWSYEQYF. The CDR3 coding sequence is TGTGCCAGCAGTGAAATGACAGGGTGGAGCTACGAGCAGTACTTC.

The rearrangement links TRBV30 to TRBJ2-5; weak D call: TRBD2 (5 bases). In germline, CDR1 is GTSNPN, CDR2 SVGIG (reference sequence). The CDR3 is 13 residues long. With 3 bases removed from V and 4 bases from J, the gap between germline ends came to 12 bases. CDR3 bases: TGTGCCTGGAGCGGGGATTCCGGAGAGACCCAGTACTTC. It translates to CAWSGDSGETQYF.

The chain carries TRBV7-3 and TRBJ2-1; 9 bases map to TRBD2. The J segment lost 4 bases and the V segment lost 5 bases, leaving 9 bases of the junction unmatched. Germline loops: CDR1 SGHTA, CDR2 FQGTGA. The CDR3 sequence is 16 residues long. The CDR3, as DNA: TGTGCCAGCAGCCCACGCGGGGGGGCGGGGTACAATGAGCAGTTCTTC. As protein: CASSPRGGAGYNEQFF.

The chain links TRBV7-2 to TRBJ2-1; the D is unclear. CDR1 and CDR2 from the germline V gene are SGHTA and FQGNSA. Trimming shortened V by 3 bases and J by 7 bases, and 4 bases separated the two germline ends. The CDR3 length is 11 residues. The DNA for the CDR3 is TGTGCCAGCAGCTTCATGAATGAGCAGTTCTTC. Translating gives CASSFMNEQFF.

The gene calls are TRBV7-2 and TRBJ2-7; D remains unclear. CDR3 length: 13 residues. From germline, CDR1 is SGHTA and CDR2 FQGNSA. V lost 1 base, J lost 4 bases, and 8 bases lay in between. CDR3: CASSLGRNYEQYF. The DNA of the CDR3 is TGTGCCAGCAGCTTAGGGCGGAATTACGAGCAGTACTTC. The whole variable domain, filled in from reference TRBV7-2 and TRBJ2-7, reads GAGVSQSPSNKVTEKGKDVELRCDPISGHTALYWYRQSLGQGLEFLIYFQGNSAPDKSGLPSDRFSAERTGGSVSTLTIQRTQQEDSAVYLCASSLGRNYEQYFGPGTRLTVT.

The chain carries TRBV27 and TRBJ2-1; D unclear. CDR1 and CDR2 (germline): MNHEY, SMNVEV (reference sequence). CDR3 size: 17 residues. With 6 bases removed from V and 0 bases from J, the gap between germline ends came to 18 bases. The CDR3 here is CASRPPRAMSSYNEQFF. The CDR3, as DNA: TGTGCCAGCAGACCCCCCCGGGCCATGTCCTCCTACAATGAGCAGTTCTTC.

The J gene is TRBJ2-7, the V gene TRBV28; TRBD2 might be the D (6 bases). Germline V gene lookup returns CDR1 MDHEN and CDR2 SYDVKM. The CDR3 is 15 residues long. Trimming cost V 4 bases and J 7 bases, with 20 bases left between them. CDR3 amino acids: CASSSPRGLNQEQYF. The CDR3, as DNA: TGTGCCAGCAGTTCCCCTCGGGGACTGAACCAGGAGCAGTACTTC.

This chain joins TRBV6-6 and TRBJ2-7; D is perhaps TRBD2 (6 bases). Looked up from germline, CDR1 is MNHNY and CDR2 is SVGAGI (reference sequence). Trimming cost V 6 bases and J 2 bases, with 17 bases left between them. The CDR3 runs 15 residues. CDR3 DNA: TGTGCCAGCAGGTCTTCCGGTAGCGGCGCCTACGAGCAGTACTTC. It is translated as CASRSSGSGAYEQYF.

The chain couples TRBV11-3 to TRBJ1-5; D unclear. Germline loops: CDR1 SGHNT, CDR2 YENEEA. Trimming removed 5 bases at V and 7 bases at J, with 12 bases between. The CDR3 is made up of 13 amino acids. The CDR3 DNA follows: TGTGCCAGCAGCGCCGGACGAGAACAGCCCCAGCATTTT. Translated, it gives CASSAGREQPQHF. Variable domain in full (rest from reference TRBV11-3 and TRBJ1-5): EAGVVQSPRYKIIEKKQPVAFWCNPISGHNTLYWYLQNLGQGPELLIRYENEEAVDDSQLPKDRFSAERLKGVDSTLKIQPAELGDSAVYLCASSAGREQPQHFGDGTRLSIL.

The rearrangement uses TRBV7-9 and TRBJ2-3; TRBD1 or TRBD2 may be the D gene (6 bases each). From germline, CDR1 is SEHNR and CDR2 FQNEAQ (reference sequence). The V end lost 1 base, the J end lost 2 bases, and 13 bases lay between the germline ends. CDR3 length equals 16 residues. This CDR3 reads CASSLDLTGATDTQYF. The CDR3 region has the DNA TGTGCCAGCAGCTTAGACCTCACGGGGGCCACAGATACGCAGTATTTT.

The rearrangement joins TRBV19 to TRBJ1-5, with TRBD1 matching over 7 bases. The germline V gene encodes CDR1 LNHDA and CDR2 SQIVND (reference sequence). Trimming removed 5 bases from V and 4 bases from J; junction bases left unmatched: 8. The CDR3 length is 15 residues. The CDR3 reads CASSFGTAFNQPQHF. The CDR3 nucleotides read TGTGCCAGTAGTTTCGGGACAGCCTTTAATCAGCCCCAGCATTTT.

This rearrangement joins TRBV10-3 to TRBJ2-7; D remains ambiguous. CDR3 length: 12 amino acids. Between the trimmed V and J ends, which lost 7 bases and 2 bases, there was a span of 9 bases. Germline CDR1 reads ENHRY; CDR2 reads SYGVKD. CDR3 nucleotides: TGTGCCATCAATTCCCCAGCCTACGAGCAGTACTTC. Protein product: CAINSPAYEQYF.

The rearrangement joins TRBV18 to TRBJ2-5; D is undetermined. This CDR3 region has 11 residues. V was pared by 2 bases and J by 7 bases, with 5 bases between. Germline V gene sequence: CDR1 KGHSH, CDR2 LQKENI. The DNA for the CDR3 is TGTGCCAGCTCACCAATCGGGACCCAGTACTTC. It specifies CASSPIGTQYF.

This chain joins TRBV7-9 and TRBJ2-1; 8 nucleotides line up with TRBD2. This CDR3 has 15 residues. V lost 7 bases, J lost 5 bases, and 10 bases stayed unmatched. CDR1 SEHNR and CDR2 FQNEAQ come from the germline V gene (reference sequence). The CDR3 loop is CASISTGGRDNEQFF. CDR3 DNA sequence: TGTGCCAGCATCTCTACGGGGGGGCGAGACAATGAGCAGTTCTTC.

The chain employs TRBV5-5 and TRBJ2-2; D may be TRBD1 (6 bases). CDR1 and CDR2 from the germline V gene are SGHKS and YYEKEE (reference sequence). There are 15 residues in the CDR3. V dropped 1 base and J dropped 1 base, with 8 bases sitting between them. The CDR3 protein is CASSLKGGNTGELFF. For the CDR3, the DNA is TGTGCCAGCAGCTTGAAAGGGGGGAACACCGGGGAGCTGTTTTTT.